This T cell receptor beta chain is drawn from a study of sequential checkpoint blockade in melanoma. The CDR3 sequence is 13 residues long. The junction had 3 bases not matched to a gene; V was cut back by 5 bases and J by 5 bases. Looked up from germline, CDR1 is SGHNT and CDR2 is YENEEA. The assay was immunoSEQ multiplex PCR, and TCRdb's table has in-frame clones only and misses some. The data hold some 19,000 clones, with under 80% observed a single time. The treatment denotes: randomized to nivolumab then ipilimumab (arm A) or the reverse (arm B). None of the patients previously received DNA-damaging chemotherapy.

The receptor was derived from a human donor with melanoma. The sequenced sample was CD8+ T cells sorted from blood (inferred from file names), obtained from a patient given nivolumab and ipilimumab in sequence. J is TRBJ1-1 and V is TRBV11-3; 9 positions match TRBD1. In DNA, the CDR3 is TGTGCCAGCAGCCCCGGGACAGGGACTGAAGCTTTCTTT. Its translation is CASSPGTGTEAFF.